The rows below give T cell receptor beta chains drawn from one sample of a study of blood T cell repertoires in COVID-19. Sequencing used immunoSEQ multiplex PCR; TCRdb keeps in-frame clones, though not all of them. This sample has about 42,000 clones, with about 90% found just once. Sequenced sample: peripheral blood. These TCRs come from a man in his fifties with active COVID-19. The CDR3 runs from the conserved cysteine through the conserved F or W.

>TRBJ1-4|TRBV2
CASRGQDLEKLFF
>TRBJ2-1|TRBV3-1/TRBV3-2
CASSQEASLNEQFF
>TRBJ2-7|TRBV5-5
CASSLPPLEQYF
>TRBJ2-1|TRBV7-9
CASSFSSGRAVAAYEQFF
>TRBJ1-1|TRBV12-5
CASGSTGQAKMNTEAFF
>TRBJ2-7|TRBV27
CASRTSGTHEQYF
>TRBJ1-1|TRBV2
CASRGMQGGTEAFF
>TRBJ1-2|TRBV28
CASSFPGQPTYGYTF
>TRBJ1-1|TRBV6-5
CASRTGGGGTEAFF
>TRBJ1-4|TRBV2
CASSRESRTGESTNEKLFF
>TRBJ1-3|TRBV28
CASSTTGLGTRNTIYF
>TRBJ2-5|TRBV5-1
CASSLGGRTQETQYF
>TRBJ2-2|TRBV10-1
CASNSGTGANTGELFF
>TRBJ2-5|TRBV7-9
CASGTSGMGVVEETQYF
>TRBJ1-3|TRBV7-8
CASSPTRAGNTIYF
>TRBJ2-2|TRBV9
CASSVGTSGNTGELFF
>TRBJ1-2|TRBV12-3/TRBV12-4
CASSPRDRAGYTF
>TRBJ2-2|TRBV2
CASGLAGDLGELFF
>TRBJ2-2|TRBV5-1
CASSLFTGATGELFF
>TRBJ1-1|TRBV11-2
CASSFGGTEAFF
>TRBJ1-4|TRBV5-1
CASSWLPASGTNEKLFF
>TRBJ1-1|TRBV18
CASSPVGFSLNTEAFF
>TRBJ2-7|TRBV21-1
CASSKRQGARYEQYF
>TRBJ1-6|TRBV30
CAWRGAGGSSYNSPLHF
>TRBJ2-1|TRBV30
CAWNGRETTNEQFF
>TRBJ1-1|TRBV7-8
CASSLARWGPGTEAFF
>TRBJ2-7|TRBV13
CASSPGQDLEQYF
>TRBJ1-2|TRBV6-5
CASNKWGGRNGYTF
>TRBJ2-1|TRBV3-1/TRBV3-2
CASSQTPWGHGSYNEQFF
>TRBJ1-1|TRBV21-1
CASSNGWTGGEAFF
>TRBJ2-2|TRBV6-5
CASILRDRRPGELFF